This TCR beta chain originates from a study of blood T cell repertoires in COVID-19. Study overall: Material from acute and convalescent COVID-19 was sourced from the United States, Italy and Spain. T cells, B-cell-depleted T cells, or PBMCs supplied cDNA or gDNA.

Trimming cost V 7 bases and J 2 bases, with 11 bases left between them. The germline V gene encodes CDR1 SEHNR and CDR2 FQNEAQ (reference sequence). CDR3 size: 13 residues. Original data processing: Estimates of nucleated cell counts were drawn from the amplification of reference gene primers. The repertoire was sequenced with immunoSEQ multiplex PCR; TCRdb's copy has only in-frame clones and lacks some. The DNA gave D and trimming, while V, J and clone size come from that table. The sample records approximately 500,000 clones, 85% to 90% being singletons. Seattle participants joined during active infection and were tracked over time.

The sequencing sample was made of peripheral blood. This sequence was found in a woman aged 50 to 60 with COVID-19, enrolled during active disease. V usage is TRBV7-9 and J usage is TRBJ1-2; D remains ambiguous. DNA of the CDR3: TGTGCCAGCACCCTAGTGGTGAACTATGGCTACACCTTC. It codes for CASTLVVNYGYTF.